A selection of T cell receptor beta chains follows, all from one sample in a study of CD8 T cells in ankylosing spondylitis. TCRdb itself ran the 5' RACE reads through MiXCR, one entry per CDR3 protein. Of 150,000 to 200,000 distinct CDR3 sequences in the sample, approximately 10% were seen once. The sample consisted of blood, either unsorted or a sorted T cell fraction (not recorded which). These receptors came from a male donor with ankylosing spondylitis or in good health (not recorded which). CDR3s include the opening cysteine and the closing phenylalanine or tryptophan. The D gene is left open where the match is weak. Only some rows state a clone size, as once, few, many or a class for expanded clones.

cdr3_aa: CVSSLAGYEQYF
cdr3_nt: TGTGTCAGCAGCTTGGCTGGCTACGAGCAGTACTTC
clone_size: -
j_call: TRBJ2-7
d_call: -
v_call: TRBV5-6

cdr3_aa: CASSPTGQAPNTEAFF
cdr3_nt: TGTGCCAGCAGCCCCACCGGACAGGCTCCGAACACTGAAGCTTTCTTT
clone_size: many
j_call: TRBJ1-1
d_call: TRBD1
v_call: TRBV7-6

cdr3_aa: CASSLFGGSMELFF
cdr3_nt: TGTGCCAGCAGCCTCTTCGGAGGGAGTATGGAGCTGTTTTTT
clone_size: many
j_call: TRBJ2-2
d_call: -
v_call: TRBV3-1

cdr3_aa: CASTSPQYF
cdr3_nt: TGTGCCAGCACCTCGCCGCAGTATTTT
clone_size: many
j_call: TRBJ2-3
d_call: -
v_call: TRBV12-3/TRBV12-4

cdr3_aa: CASSKRRGATEAFF
cdr3_nt: TGTGCCAGCAGCAAGCGGAGAGGGGCAACTGAAGCTTTCTTT
clone_size: few
j_call: TRBJ1-1
d_call: -
v_call: TRBV7-8

cdr3_aa: CASSPGSKRYSTDTQYF
cdr3_nt: TGTGCCAGCAGCCCGGGGTCAAAACGATATAGCACAGATACGCAGTATTTT
clone_size: few
j_call: TRBJ2-3
d_call: -
v_call: TRBV4-2

cdr3_aa: CASSLNTGGLINEQFF
cdr3_nt: TGTGCCAGCAGTTTAAATACGGGGGGGCTAATCAATGAGCAGTTCTTC
clone_size: many
j_call: TRBJ2-1
d_call: TRBD2
v_call: TRBV12-3/TRBV12-4

cdr3_aa: CAFCFFGGALTYQAGELFF
cdr3_nt: TGTGCCTTCTGTTTCTTTGGGGGGGCCCTAACTTACCAAGCCGGGGAGCTGTTTTTT
clone_size: -
j_call: TRBJ2-2
d_call: -
v_call: TRBV2

cdr3_aa: CSAKPGHTDTQYF
cdr3_nt: TGCAGTGCTAAACCGGGACACACAGATACGCAGTATTTT
clone_size: many
j_call: TRBJ2-3
d_call: -
v_call: TRBV20-1

cdr3_aa: CTSSDQTGREAFF
cdr3_nt: TGCACCAGCAGTGACCAGACAGGGAGGGAAGCTTTCTTT
clone_size: -
j_call: TRBJ1-1
d_call: TRBD1
v_call: TRBV10-1

cdr3_aa: CATSDTDRNQPQHF
cdr3_nt: TGTGCCACCAGTGATACCGACAGGAATCAGCCCCAGCATTTT
clone_size: many
j_call: TRBJ1-5
d_call: -
v_call: TRBV24-1

cdr3_aa: CASSFIDTGVSRYNEQFF
cdr3_nt: TGTGCCAGCAGTTTTATCGATACGGGAGTCTCGCGGTACAATGAGCAGTTCTTC
clone_size: many
j_call: TRBJ2-1
d_call: -
v_call: TRBV28

cdr3_aa: CASSLLIQSYEQYF
cdr3_nt: TGTGCCAGCAGCTTATTAATACAATCATACGAGCAGTACTTC
clone_size: -
j_call: TRBJ2-7
d_call: -
v_call: TRBV11-3

cdr3_aa: CASRAPRDRGREQYF
cdr3_nt: TGTGCCAGCAGGGCGCCCCGGGACAGGGGGCGGGAGCAGTACTTC
clone_size: -
j_call: TRBJ2-7
d_call: TRBD1
v_call: TRBV25-1

cdr3_aa: CASSISGRSSYNEQFF
cdr3_nt: TGTGCCAGCAGTATTAGCGGGCGTAGCTCCTACAATGAGCAGTTCTTC
clone_size: -
j_call: TRBJ2-1
d_call: TRBD2
v_call: TRBV12-3/TRBV12-4

cdr3_aa: CSASDRGQQYTGELFF
cdr3_nt: TGCAGTGCTAGTGATCGGGGCCAACAGTACACCGGGGAGCTGTTTTTT
clone_size: many
j_call: TRBJ2-2
d_call: -
v_call: TRBV20-1

cdr3_aa: CASSSRGALQETQYF
cdr3_nt: TGTGCCAGCTCGTCTCGGGGGGCTCTCCAAGAGACCCAGTACTTC
clone_size: many
j_call: TRBJ2-5
d_call: -
v_call: TRBV3-1

cdr3_aa: CSVEDGTPADTQYF
cdr3_nt: TGCAGCGTTGAAGATGGGACGCCAGCGGATACGCAGTATTTT
clone_size: many
j_call: TRBJ2-3
d_call: -
v_call: TRBV29-1

cdr3_aa: CSVDSMKETQYF
cdr3_nt: TGCAGCGTTGACTCGATGAAAGAGACCCAGTACTTC
clone_size: many
j_call: TRBJ2-5
d_call: -
v_call: TRBV29-1

cdr3_aa: CASSLVGTGHPNEQFF
cdr3_nt: TGTGCCAGCAGCTTAGTAGGGACAGGGCATCCCAATGAGCAGTTCTTC
clone_size: -
j_call: TRBJ2-1
d_call: TRBD1
v_call: TRBV7-9

cdr3_aa: CASSLLTGVMSEQYF
cdr3_nt: TGTGCCAGCTCACTACTTACAGGGGTAATGAGCGAGCAGTACTTC
clone_size: few
j_call: TRBJ2-7
d_call: TRBD1
v_call: TRBV18

cdr3_aa: CASSQEAPREAFF
cdr3_nt: TGTGCCAGCAGCCAAGAGGCCCCTCGTGAAGCTTTCTTT
clone_size: many
j_call: TRBJ1-1
d_call: -
v_call: TRBV3-1